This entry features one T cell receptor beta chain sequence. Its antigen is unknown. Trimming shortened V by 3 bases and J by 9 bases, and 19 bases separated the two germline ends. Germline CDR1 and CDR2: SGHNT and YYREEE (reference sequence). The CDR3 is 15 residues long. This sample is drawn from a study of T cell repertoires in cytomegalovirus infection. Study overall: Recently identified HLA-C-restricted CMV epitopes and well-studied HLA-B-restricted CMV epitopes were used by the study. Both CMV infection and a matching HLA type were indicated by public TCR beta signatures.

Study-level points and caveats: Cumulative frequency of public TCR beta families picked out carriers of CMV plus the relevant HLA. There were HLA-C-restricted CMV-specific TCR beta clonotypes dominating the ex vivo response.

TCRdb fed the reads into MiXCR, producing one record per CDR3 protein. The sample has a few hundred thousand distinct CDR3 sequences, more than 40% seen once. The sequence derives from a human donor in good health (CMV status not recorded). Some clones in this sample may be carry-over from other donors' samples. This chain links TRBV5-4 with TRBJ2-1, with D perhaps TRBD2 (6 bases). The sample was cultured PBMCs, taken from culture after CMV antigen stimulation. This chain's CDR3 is CASSSGVEGVTEQFF. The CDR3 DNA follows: TGTGCCAGCAGCTCGGGCGTGGAGGGAGTCACTGAGCAGTTCTTC.